This entry lists 12 T cell receptor beta chains sequenced from one sample in a study of OX40 agonist ivuxolimab in advanced cancers. The method was immunoSEQ multiplex PCR; TCRdb's version includes in-frame clones alone and lacks a portion of them. The table includes 20,000 to 25,000 clones, 84% detected once. Sequenced material: CD4+ or CD8+ T cells sorted from blood, taken in a trial of the OX40 agonist ivuxolimab. The receptors derive from an adult with an advanced solid tumor such as melanoma, head and neck, liver or kidney cancer.

The J gene is TRBJ2-1, the V gene TRBV30; the D gene is possibly TRBD2 (5 bases). CDR1 and CDR2 from the germline V gene are GTSNPN and SVGIG (reference sequence). Trimming took 3 bases from V and 9 from J, leaving 12 bases between them. The CDR3 runs to 12 residues. The CDR3 region is CAWRRVAGEQFF. CDR3 coding DNA: TGTGCCTGGAGACGTGTGGCGGGTGAGCAGTTCTTC.

The rearrangement uses TRBV6-4 and TRBJ2-2; D tentatively reads TRBD1 or TRBD2 (5 bases each). The CDR3 is 14 residues long. Trimming shortened V by 6 bases and J by 3 bases, and 11 bases separated the two germline ends. The germline gives CDR1 MRHNA, CDR2 SNTAGT. CDR3 DNA sequence: TGTGCCAGCAGCGCCGGGGCAGACACCGGGGAGCTGTTTTTT. Translation gives CASSAGADTGELFF.

This chain connects TRBV6-5 to TRBJ1-4; possibly TRBD1 for D (6 bases). The CDR3 spans 15 residues. V gave up 5 bases and J gave up 7 bases, with 17 bases separating them. Germline V gene sequence: CDR1 MNHEY, CDR2 SVGAGI. As DNA, the CDR3 is TGTGCCAGCAGTCGATCGGCGGGGGCTAGTGAAAAACTGTTTTTT. This sequence encodes CASSRSAGASEKLFF.

V usage is TRBV29-1 and J usage is TRBJ1-1, with TRBD1 matching 7 bases. V dropped 6 bases and J dropped 1; count of bases not matched to a gene: 8. This CDR3 is 14 amino acids long. In germline, CDR1 is SQVTM, CDR2 ANQGSEA. The CDR3 spells CSVAMTGTNTEAFF. In nucleotides, the CDR3 is TGCAGCGTCGCGATGACAGGGACGAACACTGAAGCTTTCTTT.

The chain is built from TRBV4-3 and TRBJ2-3; D is tentatively TRBD1 or TRBD2 (6 bases each). Germline V gene sequence: CDR1 LGHNA, CDR2 YSLEER. This CDR3 has 13 residues. V shed 1 base and J shed 6 bases, with 8 bases lying between them. In DNA form, the CDR3 reads TGCGCCAGCAGCCAAGGAGGGGGGGATACGCAGTATTTT. Translated, it gives CASSQGGGDTQYF.

V usage is TRBV2 and J usage is TRBJ1-2; TRBD1 matches 12 bases. The germline V gene has CDR1 SNHLY and CDR2 FYNNEI. The CDR3 consists of 15 residues. V gave up 7 bases and J gave up 8 bases; unmatched junction bases: 11. CDR3 amino acids: CASTARDRGPRGYTF. CDR3 nucleotides: TGTGCCAGCACCGCTCGGGACAGGGGGCCGCGGGGCTACACCTTC. Full variable domain (outside the CDR3, taken from reference TRBV2 and TRBJ1-2): EPEVTQTPSHQVTQMGQEVILRCVPISNHLYFYWYRQILGQKVEFLVSFYNNEISEKSEIFDDQFSVERPDGSNFTLKIRSTKLEDSAMYFCASTARDRGPRGYTFGSGTRLTVV.

The chain is built from TRBV7-3 and TRBJ2-2; possible D gene TRBD1, 5 bases. Looked up from germline, CDR1 is SGHTA and CDR2 is FQGTGA. V was shortened by 4 bases and J by 4 bases, with 10 bases between the two germline ends. This CDR3 contains 14 residues. This CDR3 reads CASSYRSGTGELFF. CDR3 in DNA: TGTGCCAGCAGCTACAGGTCCGGCACCGGGGAGCTGTTTTTT.

This clone was detected a few times. CDR3 loop: CSVEDSPGGNGYGYTF. In DNA form, the CDR3 reads TGCAGCGTTGAAGATTCGCCAGGGGGCAACGGCTATGGCTACACCTTC. This chain uses TRBV29-1 with TRBJ1-2, with 8 bases that match TRBD1. V dropped 0 bases and J dropped 4; count of bases not matched to a gene: 10. Germline CDR1 reads SQVTM; CDR2 reads ANQGSEA. The CDR3 contains 16 residues.

The J gene is TRBJ2-3, the V gene TRBV7-9, with 7 nucleotides matching TRBD1. CDR1 and CDR2 (germline): SEHNR, FQNEAQ (reference sequence). The CDR3 has 14 residues. The V segment lost 5 bases and the J segment 5 bases; nucleotides outside the gene matches: 7. CDR3 residues: CASSPRDRGDTQYF. CDR3 DNA: TGTGCCAGCAGCCCACGGGACAGAGGAGATACGCAGTATTTT.

The rearrangement uses TRBV7-3 and TRBJ2-1; 7 nucleotides line up with TRBD1. In germline, CDR1 is SGHTA, CDR2 FQGTGA. Unmatched junction bases numbered 1, after V lost 4 bases and J lost 7 bases. This CDR3 has 12 residues. CDR3 protein: CASSSTGNEQFF. Written as DNA, the CDR3 is TGTGCCAGCAGCTCGACAGGGAATGAGCAGTTCTTC.

For the CDR3, the DNA is TGCGCCAGCAGCCACAATAGCCACGAGCAGTTCTTC. Translating gives CASSHNSHEQFF. This chain joins TRBV4-3 and TRBJ2-1; no firm D call. CDR1 is LGHNA, CDR2 YSLEER, per germline. V was shortened by 3 bases and J by 10 bases, with 10 bases between the two germline ends. This CDR3 region has 12 residues.

A single count supports this clone. The rearrangement uses TRBV9 and TRBJ2-1; 9 nucleotides line up with TRBD2. The CDR3 runs 16 residues. The V gene end was trimmed by 4 bases and the J gene end by 5 bases; junction bases not matched to a gene: 10. The germline V gene encodes CDR1 SGDLS and CDR2 YYNGEE. CDR3 sequence reads: CASSSLAGAGNNEQFF. The CDR3 coding sequence is TGTGCCAGCAGCTCATTAGCGGGGGCCGGAAACAATGAGCAGTTCTTC.